What follows are 14 T cell receptor beta chains derived from one specimen sequenced in a study of CD4 and CD8 cells across lung adenocarcinoma regions. TCRdb ran MiXCR on the PCR reads and lists one entry per CDR3 protein. The table records more than 7,500 distinct CDR3 sequences, roughly 50% of them present only once. The sample comprised CD8+ T cells from the margin of a lung tumor. The receptors originated from a female donor with lung adenocarcinoma. The CD4 and CD8 labels of this study may be unreliable.

Details on this clonotype: The final CDR3 position lacks the conserved phenylalanine or tryptophan, pointing to a likely read error. V usage is TRBV27 and J usage is TRBJ2-1, with D perhaps TRBD1 or TRBD2 (5 bases each). In germline, CDR1 is MNHEY, CDR2 SMNVEV (reference sequence). Trimming took off 9 bases at V and 9 bases at J, with 18 bases between the two ends. The CDR3 has 13 residues. CDR3: CASRRGDWSEQFI. CDR3 sequence (DNA): TGTGCCAGTCGCCGAGGGGATTGGAGTGAGCAGTTCATC.

This chain uses TRBV7-3 with TRBJ2-5; possible D gene TRBD1, 6 bases. The CDR3 has 16 amino acids. Germline V lookup: CDR1 SGHTA, CDR2 FQGTGA. V was cut by 2 bases and J by 1 base, with 14 bases left in between. The CDR3 protein is CASSLSPLGGQETQYF. CDR3 coding DNA: TGTGCCAGCAGCTTATCGCCCCTAGGGGGCCAAGAGACCCAGTACTTC.

This clonotype was seen only a few times. The chain joins TRBV28 to TRBJ2-1, with 8 bases identical to TRBD2. Germline V gene data show CDR1 as MDHEN and CDR2 as SYDVKM. There are 15 residues in the CDR3. Trimming at V came to 6 bases and at J to 0 bases, leaving 4 bases not matched to a gene. The CDR3 region is CASSTLAVSYNEQFF. Written as DNA, the CDR3 is TGTGCCAGCAGCACACTAGCGGTCTCCTACAATGAGCAGTTCTTC.

J is TRBJ2-3 and V is TRBV6-1; 7 bases are a match to TRBD1. The CDR3 runs to 15 residues. Germline V gene lookup returns CDR1 MNHNS and CDR2 SASEGT. Trimming at V came to 3 bases and at J to 1 base, leaving 4 bases not matched to a gene. The DNA for the CDR3 is TGTGCCAGCAGTGATCATGACAGGGGCACAGATACGCAGTATTTT. Amino acid sequence: CASSDHDRGTDTQYF.

The chain combines TRBV5-5 with TRBJ2-2, with TRBD2 matching 8 bases. J gave up 6 bases and V 1 base, and 5 bases lay outside the gene matches. Germline CDR1 and CDR2: SGHKS and YYEKEE (reference sequence). This CDR3 has 15 residues. Written as DNA, the CDR3 is TGTGCCAGCAGCTTGATAGGACTAGCATCCGGGGAGCTGTTTTTT. Its protein is CASSLIGLASGELFF. The full variable domain, in which reference TRBV5-5 and TRBJ2-2 provide the parts outside the CDR3, is DAGVTQSPTHLIKTRGQQVTLRCSPISGHKSVSWYQQVLGQGPQFIFQYYEKEERGRGNFPDRFSARQFPNYSSELNVNALLLGDSALYLCASSLIGLASGELFFGEGSRLTVL.

V is TRBV10-3 and J is TRBJ2-3; no definite D call. The germline CDR1 and CDR2 sequences are ENHRY and SYGVKD. This CDR3 is built from 11 residues. The V end was cut by 10 bases, the J end by 2 bases, with 7 bases between. The CDR3 region is CATTSTDTQYF. The CDR3 nucleotides read TGTGCCACTACATCCACAGATACGCAGTATTTT.

This clonotype was detected only once. The CDR3 bases are TGTGCCTGGAGTACCCCCAGGGCAGGAGGCAATGAGCAGTTCTTC. Its protein product is CAWSTPRAGGNEQFF. The chain combines TRBV30 with TRBJ2-1; D is tentatively TRBD1 or TRBD2 (5 bases each). Trimming took off 2 bases at V and 6 bases at J, with 17 bases between the two ends. The CDR3 totals 15 residues. Per germline, CDR1 GTSNPN and CDR2 SVGIG (reference sequence). Complete variable domain (other parts from reference TRBV30 and TRBJ2-1): SQTIHQWPATLVQPVGSPLSLECTVEGTSNPNLYWYRQAAGRGLQLLFYSVGIGQISSEVPQNLSASRPQDRQFILSSKKLLLSDSGFYLCAWSTPRAGGNEQFFGPGTRLTVL.

In regard to this clonotype: The germline gene is not matched at one end of the junction; a read error may be the cause. This sequence joins TRBV10-3 and TRBJ2-1, with 10 nucleotides matching TRBD2. Germline values: CDR1 ENHRY, CDR2 SYGVKD. The CDR3 extends over 12 amino acids. The CDR3 sequence: CVGGLAINEQFF. CDR3 sequence (DNA): TGCGTCGGGGGACTAGCGATCAATGAGCAGTTCTTC.

This clonotype was recorded a few times. A read error is possible here, since a much larger clone lies one base away. J is TRBJ2-7 and V is TRBV6-5; 10 positions agree with TRBD1. The ends lost 2 bases at V and 3 bases at J; junction bases unmatched: 4. The germline V gene encodes CDR1 MNHEY and CDR2 SVGAGI. The CDR3 consists of 15 residues. CDR3 residues: CASSYRGTGDYEQYF. CDR3 nucleotide sequence: TGTGCCAGCAGTTACCGGGGGACAGGGGACTACGAGCAGTACTTC.

This clonotype was detected ten times or more. The V call is TRBV4-2, the J call TRBJ2-5; perhaps TRBD2 as D (6 bases). Matching the DNA end better, TRBJ2-7 makes the J call doubtful. The germline V gene has CDR1 LGHNA and CDR2 YNFKEQ. This CDR3 has 16 residues. In DNA, the CDR3 is TGTGCCAGCAGCCAAGGCCACCGGGACTCCTCCTACGAGCAGTACTTC. Translation: CASSQGHRDSSYEQYF.

This clonotype was counted ten times or more. DNA for the CDR3: TGTGCCAGCAGTGAAGAAGGGCATTCACCCCTCCACTTT. Translated, it gives CASSEEGHSPLHF. V gene TRBV6-1 combines with J gene TRBJ1-6; no firm D call. V lost 1 base, J lost 8 bases, and 6 bases lay in between. Germline lookup yields CDR1 MNHNS and CDR2 SASEGT. This CDR3 region has 13 residues.

The CDR3 here is CASSFTGASYNEQFF. The DNA for the CDR3 is TGTGCCAGCAGCTTTACGGGCGCTTCCTACAATGAGCAGTTCTTC. The chain employs TRBV7-2 and TRBJ2-1, with unresolved D. Trimming removed 3 bases at V and 1 base at J, with 10 bases between. Per germline, CDR1 SGHTA and CDR2 FQGNSA. The CDR3 is made up of 15 amino acids.

In its sample, this clonotype was seen a few times. V is TRBV6-4 and J is TRBJ2-2; 8 bases match TRBD2. The CDR3 runs 15 residues. Germline loops: CDR1 MRHNA, CDR2 SNTAGT. J was trimmed by 6 bases and V by 7 bases; bases with no gene match: 10. Here the CDR3 reads CASKAVAGQSGELFF. The CDR3, as DNA: TGTGCCAGCAAGGCCGTAGCGGGACAATCCGGGGAGCTGTTTTTT.

This clonotype was recorded at least ten times. The chain has TRBV6-4 and TRBJ2-5; TRBD1 might be the D (5 bases). TRBJ2-7 matches the DNA end more closely, so the J call is doubtful. The length of the CDR3 is 13 residues. The germline V gene has CDR1 MRHNA and CDR2 SNTAGT. This chain's CDR3 is CASRGLGSYEQYV. CDR3 sequence (DNA): TGTGCCAGCAGGGGGCTAGGATCCTACGAGCAGTACGTC.